This TCR beta chain was sequenced for a study of blood T cell repertoires in COVID-19. Study-level information: COVID-19 samples from acute and convalescent phases originated in the United States, Italy and Spain. In each case, the material was cDNA or gDNA derived from T cells, B-cell-depleted T cells, or PBMCs.

The CDR3 spans 12 residues. V lost 3 bases to trimming and J lost 5 bases, with 7 bases between them. The germline V gene encodes CDR1 SGHRS and CDR2 YFSETQ. Authors' methods: Researchers report that nucleated cell counts were estimated from reference gene primer amplification. Clones were sequenced by immunoSEQ multiplex PCR, and TCRdb holds only the in-frame ones, with some missing. The V and J calls and the clone size are those of that table, but D and trimming were determined from the DNA. The repertoire holds tens of thousands of clones, roughly 90% seen once, with 1% to 1.5% in the top ten. The chain recombines TRBV5-1 with TRBJ2-3; D remains ambiguous. The sequenced sample was peripheral blood. The source is a man aged 55 to 70 with acute or convalescent COVID-19. The CDR3 here is CASSYPGDTQYF. The CDR3 coding sequence is TGCGCCAGCAGCTACCCAGGAGATACGCAGTATTTT.